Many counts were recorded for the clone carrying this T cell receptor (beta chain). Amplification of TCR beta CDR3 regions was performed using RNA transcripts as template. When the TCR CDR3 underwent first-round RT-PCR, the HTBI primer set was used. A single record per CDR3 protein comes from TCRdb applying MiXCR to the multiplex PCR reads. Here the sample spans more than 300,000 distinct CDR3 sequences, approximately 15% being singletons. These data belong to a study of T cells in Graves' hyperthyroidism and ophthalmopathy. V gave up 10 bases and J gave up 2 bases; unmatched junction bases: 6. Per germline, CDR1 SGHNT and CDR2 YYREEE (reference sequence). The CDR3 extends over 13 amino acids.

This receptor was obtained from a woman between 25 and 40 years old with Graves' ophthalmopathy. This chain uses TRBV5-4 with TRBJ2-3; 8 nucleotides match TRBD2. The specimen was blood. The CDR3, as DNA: TGTGCCTGTAGCGGGGCGCACACAGATACGCAGTATTTT. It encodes CACSGAHTDTQYF.